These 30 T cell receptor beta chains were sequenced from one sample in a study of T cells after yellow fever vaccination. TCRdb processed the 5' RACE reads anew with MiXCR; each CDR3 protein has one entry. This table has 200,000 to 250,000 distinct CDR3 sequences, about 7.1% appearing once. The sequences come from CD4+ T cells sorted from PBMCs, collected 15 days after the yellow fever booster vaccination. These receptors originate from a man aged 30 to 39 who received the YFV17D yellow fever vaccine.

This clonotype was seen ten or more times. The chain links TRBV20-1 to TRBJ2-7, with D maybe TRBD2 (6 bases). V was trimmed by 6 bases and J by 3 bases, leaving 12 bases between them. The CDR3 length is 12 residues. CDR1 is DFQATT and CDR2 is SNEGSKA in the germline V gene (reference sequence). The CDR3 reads CSATHGGYEQYF. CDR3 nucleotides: TGCAGTGCGACGCACGGGGGCTACGAGCAGTACTTC.

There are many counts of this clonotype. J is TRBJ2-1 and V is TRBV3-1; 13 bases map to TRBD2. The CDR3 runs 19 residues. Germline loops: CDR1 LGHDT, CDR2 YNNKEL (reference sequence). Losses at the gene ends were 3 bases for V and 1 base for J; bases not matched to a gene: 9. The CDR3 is CASSQGLAGPGASYNEQFF. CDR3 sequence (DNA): TGTGCCAGCAGCCAGGGACTAGCGGGACCTGGTGCGTCCTACAATGAGCAGTTCTTC.

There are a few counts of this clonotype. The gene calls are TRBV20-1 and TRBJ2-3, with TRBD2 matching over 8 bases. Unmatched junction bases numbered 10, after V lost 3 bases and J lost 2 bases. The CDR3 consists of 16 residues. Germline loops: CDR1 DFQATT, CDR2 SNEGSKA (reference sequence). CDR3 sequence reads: CSASGVGTSSTDTQYF. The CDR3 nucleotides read TGCAGTGCTAGCGGGGTGGGGACTAGTTCCACAGATACGCAGTATTTT.

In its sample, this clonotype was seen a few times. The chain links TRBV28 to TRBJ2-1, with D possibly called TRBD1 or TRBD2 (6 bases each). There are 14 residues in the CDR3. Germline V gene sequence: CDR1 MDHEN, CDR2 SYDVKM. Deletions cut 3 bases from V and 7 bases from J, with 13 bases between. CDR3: CASSFEGGRNEQFF. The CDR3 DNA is TGTGCCAGCAGTTTTGAGGGGGGTAGAAATGAGCAGTTCTTC.

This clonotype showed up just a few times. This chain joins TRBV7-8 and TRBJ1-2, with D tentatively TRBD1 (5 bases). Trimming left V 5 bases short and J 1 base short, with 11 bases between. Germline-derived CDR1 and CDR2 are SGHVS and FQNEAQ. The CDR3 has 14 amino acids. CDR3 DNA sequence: TGTGCCAGCAGCCTAACAGGATTTAACTATGGCTACACCTTC. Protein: CASSLTGFNYGYTF.

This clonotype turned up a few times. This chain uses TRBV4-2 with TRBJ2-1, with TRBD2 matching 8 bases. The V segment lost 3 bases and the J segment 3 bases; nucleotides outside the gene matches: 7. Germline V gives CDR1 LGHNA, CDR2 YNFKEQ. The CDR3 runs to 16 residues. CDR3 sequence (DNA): TGTGCCAGCAGCCATAATCCCAGCGGGAGCTACAATGAGCAGTTCTTC. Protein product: CASSHNPSGSYNEQFF.

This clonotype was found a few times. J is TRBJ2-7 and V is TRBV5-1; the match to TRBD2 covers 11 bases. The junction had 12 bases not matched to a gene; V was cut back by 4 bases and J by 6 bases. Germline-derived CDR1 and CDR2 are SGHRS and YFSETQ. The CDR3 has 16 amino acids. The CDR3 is CASSRTDGTSGGEQYF. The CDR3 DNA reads TGCGCCAGCAGCCGGACGGACGGGACTAGCGGCGGCGAGCAGTACTTC.

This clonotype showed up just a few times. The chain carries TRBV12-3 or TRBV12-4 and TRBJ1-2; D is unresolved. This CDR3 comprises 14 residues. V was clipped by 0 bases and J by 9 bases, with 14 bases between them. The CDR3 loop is CASSLAGQIVSYTF. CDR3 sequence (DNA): TGTGCCAGCAGTTTAGCCGGGCAGATTGTGAGCTACACCTTC.

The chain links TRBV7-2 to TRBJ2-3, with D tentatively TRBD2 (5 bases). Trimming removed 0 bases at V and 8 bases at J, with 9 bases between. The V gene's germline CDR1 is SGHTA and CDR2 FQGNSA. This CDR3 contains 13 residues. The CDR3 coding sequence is TGTGCCAGCAGCTTAGCCCAGGAGGTTACGCAGTATTTT. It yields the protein CASSLAQEVTQYF. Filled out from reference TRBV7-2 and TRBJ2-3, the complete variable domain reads GAGVSQSPSNKVTEKGKDVELRCDPISGHTALYWYRQSLGQGLEFLIYFQGNSAPDKSGLPSDRFSAERTGGSVSTLTIQRTQQEDSAVYLCASSLAQEVTQYFGPGTRLTVL.

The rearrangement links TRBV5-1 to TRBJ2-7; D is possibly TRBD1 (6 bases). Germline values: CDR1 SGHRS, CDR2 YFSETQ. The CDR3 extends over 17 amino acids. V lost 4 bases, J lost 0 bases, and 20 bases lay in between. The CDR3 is CASSPGDFAGLSYEQYF. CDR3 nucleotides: TGCGCCAGCAGCCCAGGGGATTTCGCAGGGCTCTCCTACGAGCAGTACTTC. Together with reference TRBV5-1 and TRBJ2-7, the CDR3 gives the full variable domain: KAGVTQTPRYLIKTRGQQVTLSCSPISGHRSVSWYQQTPGQGLQFLFEYFSETQRNKGNFPGRFSGRQFSNSRSEMNVSTLELGDSALYLCASSPGDFAGLSYEQYFGPGTRLTVT.

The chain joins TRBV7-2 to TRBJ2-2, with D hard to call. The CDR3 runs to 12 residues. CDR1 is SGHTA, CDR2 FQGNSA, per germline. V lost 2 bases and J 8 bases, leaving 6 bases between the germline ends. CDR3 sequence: CASSLPWGELFF. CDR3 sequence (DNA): TGTGCCAGCAGCTTACCCTGGGGGGAGCTGTTTTTT.

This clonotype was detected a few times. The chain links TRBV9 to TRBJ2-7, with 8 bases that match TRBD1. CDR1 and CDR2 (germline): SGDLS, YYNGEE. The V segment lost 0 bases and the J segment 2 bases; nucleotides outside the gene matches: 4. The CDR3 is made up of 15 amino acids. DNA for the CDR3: TGTGCCAGCAGCGTAGTTGGGACAGGCCCCTACGAGCAGTACTTC. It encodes CASSVVGTGPYEQYF.

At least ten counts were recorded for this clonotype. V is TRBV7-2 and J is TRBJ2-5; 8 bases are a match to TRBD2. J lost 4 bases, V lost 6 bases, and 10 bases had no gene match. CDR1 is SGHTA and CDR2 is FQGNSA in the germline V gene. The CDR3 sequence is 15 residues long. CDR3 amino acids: CASSYYRGGRETQYF. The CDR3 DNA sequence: TGTGCCAGCAGTTATTACCGGGGGGGACGAGAGACCCAGTACTTC.

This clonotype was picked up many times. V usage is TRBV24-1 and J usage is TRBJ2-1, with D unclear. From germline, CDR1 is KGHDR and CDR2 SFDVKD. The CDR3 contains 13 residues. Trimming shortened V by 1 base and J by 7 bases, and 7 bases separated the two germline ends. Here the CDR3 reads CATSDFRQNEQFF. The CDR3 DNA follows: TGTGCCACCAGTGATTTCCGCCAGAATGAGCAGTTCTTC.

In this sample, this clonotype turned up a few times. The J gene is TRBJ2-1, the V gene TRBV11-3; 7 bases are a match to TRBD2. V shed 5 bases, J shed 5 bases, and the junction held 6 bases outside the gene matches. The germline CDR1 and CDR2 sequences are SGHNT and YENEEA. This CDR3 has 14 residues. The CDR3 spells CASSLTGTNNEQFF. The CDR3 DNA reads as TGTGCCAGCAGCCTTACCGGGACTAACAATGAGCAGTTCTTC.

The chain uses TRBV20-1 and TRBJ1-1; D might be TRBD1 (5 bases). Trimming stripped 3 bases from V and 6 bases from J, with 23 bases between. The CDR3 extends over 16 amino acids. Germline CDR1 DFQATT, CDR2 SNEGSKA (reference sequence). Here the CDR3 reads CSARDEDTGFLPEAFF. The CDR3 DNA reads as TGCAGTGCTAGGGATGAGGACACGGGGTTTTTACCTGAAGCTTTCTTT.

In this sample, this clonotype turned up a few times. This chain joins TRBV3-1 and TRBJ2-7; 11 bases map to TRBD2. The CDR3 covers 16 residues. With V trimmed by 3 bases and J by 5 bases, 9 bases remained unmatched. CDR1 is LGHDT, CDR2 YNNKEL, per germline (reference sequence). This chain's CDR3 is CASSQSSSGRFHEQYF. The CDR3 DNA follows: TGTGCCAGCAGCCAGTCGTCTAGCGGGAGGTTCCACGAGCAGTACTTC.

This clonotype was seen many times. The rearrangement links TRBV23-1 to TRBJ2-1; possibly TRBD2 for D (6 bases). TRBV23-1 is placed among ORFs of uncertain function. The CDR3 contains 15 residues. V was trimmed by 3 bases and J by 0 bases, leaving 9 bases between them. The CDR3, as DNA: TGCGCCAGCAGTCATCGGGGGAGCTCCTACAATGAGCAGTTCTTC. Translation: CASSHRGSSYNEQFF.

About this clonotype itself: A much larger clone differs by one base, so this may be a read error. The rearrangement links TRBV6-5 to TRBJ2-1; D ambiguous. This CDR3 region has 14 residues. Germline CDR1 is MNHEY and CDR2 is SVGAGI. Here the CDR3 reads CASSHSSRRNEQFF. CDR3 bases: TGTGCCAGCAGTCACTCCAGTAGGCGCAATGAGCAGTTCTTC.

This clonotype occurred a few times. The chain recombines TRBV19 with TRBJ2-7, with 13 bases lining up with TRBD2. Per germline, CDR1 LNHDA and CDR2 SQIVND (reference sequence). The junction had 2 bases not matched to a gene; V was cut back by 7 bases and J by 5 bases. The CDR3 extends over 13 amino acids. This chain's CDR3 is CASTGLAGDEQYF. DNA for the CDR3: TGTGCCAGTACCGGACTAGCGGGAGACGAGCAGTACTTC.

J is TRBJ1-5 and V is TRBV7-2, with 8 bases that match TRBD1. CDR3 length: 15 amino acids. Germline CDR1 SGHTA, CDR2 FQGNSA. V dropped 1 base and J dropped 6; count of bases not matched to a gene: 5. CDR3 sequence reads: CASSLGAGGGQPQHF. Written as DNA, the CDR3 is TGTGCCAGCAGCTTAGGGGCAGGGGGCGGTCAGCCCCAGCATTTT.

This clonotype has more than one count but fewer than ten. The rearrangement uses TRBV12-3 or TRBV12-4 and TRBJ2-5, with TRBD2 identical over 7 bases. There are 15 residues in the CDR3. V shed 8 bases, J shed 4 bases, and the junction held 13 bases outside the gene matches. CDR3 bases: TGTGCCAGCCACTGGGGGGGGTCGTCTGGAGAGACCCAGTACTTC. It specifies CASHWGGSSGETQYF.

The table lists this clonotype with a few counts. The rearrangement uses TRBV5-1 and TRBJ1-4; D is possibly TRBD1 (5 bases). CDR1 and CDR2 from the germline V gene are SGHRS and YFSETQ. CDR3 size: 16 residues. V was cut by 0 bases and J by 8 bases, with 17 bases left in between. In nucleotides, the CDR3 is TGCGCCAGCAGCTTGGAAGCCGGGACGGGCTTCGAAAAACTGTTTTTT. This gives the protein CASSLEAGTGFEKLFF.

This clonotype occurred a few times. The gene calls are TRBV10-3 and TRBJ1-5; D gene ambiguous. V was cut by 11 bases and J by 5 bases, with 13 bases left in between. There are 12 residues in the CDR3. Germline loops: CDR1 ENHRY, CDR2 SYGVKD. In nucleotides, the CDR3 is TGTGCCGCCGCCGACTGGGATCAGCCCCAGCATTTT. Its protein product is CAAADWDQPQHF.

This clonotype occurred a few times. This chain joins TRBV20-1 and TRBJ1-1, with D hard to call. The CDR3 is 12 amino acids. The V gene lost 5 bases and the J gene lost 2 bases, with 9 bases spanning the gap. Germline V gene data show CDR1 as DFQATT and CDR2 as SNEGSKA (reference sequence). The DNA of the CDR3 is TGCAGTGCTGGTGACGGTAACACTGAAGCTTTCTTT. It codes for CSAGDGNTEAFF.

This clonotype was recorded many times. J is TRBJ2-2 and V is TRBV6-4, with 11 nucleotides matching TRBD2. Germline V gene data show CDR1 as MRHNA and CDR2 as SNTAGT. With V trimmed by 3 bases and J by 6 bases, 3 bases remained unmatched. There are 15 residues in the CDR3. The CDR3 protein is CASSERTSGSGELFF. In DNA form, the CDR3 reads TGTGCCAGCAGTGAGAGGACTAGCGGGTCCGGGGAGCTGTTTTTT.

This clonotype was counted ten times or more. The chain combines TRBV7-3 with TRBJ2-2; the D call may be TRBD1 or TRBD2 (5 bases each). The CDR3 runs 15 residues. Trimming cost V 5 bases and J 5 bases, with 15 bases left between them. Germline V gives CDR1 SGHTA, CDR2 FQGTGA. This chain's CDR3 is CASSRDGQGTGELFF. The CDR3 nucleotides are TGTGCCAGCAGCCGGGACGGTCAAGGGACCGGGGAGCTGTTTTTT.

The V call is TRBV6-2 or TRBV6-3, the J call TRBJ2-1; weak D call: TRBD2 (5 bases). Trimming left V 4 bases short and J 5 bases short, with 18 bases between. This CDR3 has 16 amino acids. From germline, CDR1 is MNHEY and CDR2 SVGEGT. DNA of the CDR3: TGTGCCAGCAGTTCCCCCGGGGAGCGGCGAGACAATGAGCAGTTCTTC. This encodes CASSSPGERRDNEQFF.

This CDR3 is CSARDSAKGGTNTGELFF. The CDR3 nucleotides read TGCAGTGCTAGAGATTCGGCGAAGGGGGGGACAAACACCGGGGAGCTGTTTTTT. V usage is TRBV20-1 and J usage is TRBJ2-2, with D tentatively TRBD2 (7 bases). V gave up 0 bases and J gave up 2 bases, with 19 bases separating them. The length of the CDR3 is 18 residues. CDR1 and CDR2 (germline): DFQATT, SNEGSKA (reference sequence).

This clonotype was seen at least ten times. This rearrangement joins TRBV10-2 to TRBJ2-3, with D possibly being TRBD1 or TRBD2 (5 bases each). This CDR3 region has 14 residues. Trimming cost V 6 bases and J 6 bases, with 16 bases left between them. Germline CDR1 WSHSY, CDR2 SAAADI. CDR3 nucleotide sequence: TGCGCCAGCAGCGGGGACCGACCGTGGGATACGCAGTATTTT. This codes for CASSGDRPWDTQYF.